This is a list of T cell receptor beta chains from one sample in a study of metastatic and nonmetastatic thyroid tumors. TCRdb reassembled clones from the PCR reads with MiXCR. The repertoire holds some 19,000 clones, with about 14% as singletons. Material: blood. Receptors were obtained from a female donor with papillary thyroid cancer or a benign thyroid nodule (not recorded which). Some clones in this sample may be carry-over from other donors' samples. CDR3s include the opening cysteine and the closing phenylalanine or tryptophan. The D gene is left open where the match is weak. Clone sizes are given selectively: once, few, many, or a class where the clone is expanded.

many,NA,TRBV12-3/TRBV12-4,TRBJ2-4,TGTGCCAGCAGTTTGAGGGGGGAGGGAGGCAAAAACATTCAGTACTTC,CASSLRGEGGKNIQYF
many,NA,TRBV2,TRBJ2-7,TGTGCCAGCAGAGCAACCTTTGACATCTCCCGAACCTACGAGCAGTACTTC,CASRATFDISRTYEQYF
many,NA,TRBV30,TRBJ1-2,TGTGCCTGGAGTTCGGACAACAGGATCTCCTATGGCTACACCTTC,CAWSSDNRISYGYTF
NA,TRBD1,TRBV30,TRBJ1-6,TGTGCCTGGAGTAGAGGGAGGCCCGGGACAGAAAATTCACCCCTCCACTTT,CAWSRGRPGTENSPLHF
many,TRBD2,TRBV20-1,TRBJ2-7,TGCAGTGCTGTCATAGCGGGAAGAAGGGACGAGCAGTACTTC,CSAVIAGRRDEQYF
many,TRBD1,TRBV11-1,TRBJ1-2,TGTGCCAGCAGCTTAGGGGGACAGGGAATATCGAGGGGCTACACCTTC,CASSLGGQGISRGYTF
many,NA,TRBV6-1,TRBJ1-5,TGTGCCAGCAGTGAATCGAGGTTCTATAGCAATCAGCCCCAGCATTTT,CASSESRFYSNQPQHF
many,TRBD1,TRBV2,TRBJ2-3,TGTGCCAGCCACCCCGGACAGGGAGATACGCAGTATTTT,CASHPGQGDTQYF
medium-sized,TRBD1,TRBV6-1,TRBJ1-2,TGTGCCAGCAGTCAATGGGACAGTGCCCCGTATGGCTACACCTTC,CASSQWDSAPYGYTF
many,NA,TRBV11-3,TRBJ2-1,TGTGCCAGCAGCTTAGGTCAGGCCTACAATGAGCAGTTCTTC,CASSLGQAYNEQFF
many,TRBD1,TRBV24-1,TRBJ1-4,TGTGCCACCAGTGAATCGGACAGGGCGGGTGAAAAACTGTTTTTT,CATSESDRAGEKLFF
many,NA,TRBV28,TRBJ1-2,TGTGCCAGCAGGTGGGGACCTAACTATGGCTACACCTTC,CASRWGPNYGYTF
many,TRBD2,TRBV5-6,TRBJ2-5,TGTGCCAGCAGCCCTGCACGGGGGGGAGAGACCCAGTACTTC,CASSPARGGETQYF
many,NA,TRBV6-2/TRBV6-3,TRBJ2-2,TGTGCCAGCAGTTACGACGGGAGTTCTAACACCGGGGAGCTGTTTTTT,CASSYDGSSNTGELFF
many,NA,TRBV7-2,TRBJ2-3,TGTGCCAGCGCGGGGACCCCGGGGGGCGACCAGGATACGCAGTATTTT,CASAGTPGGDQDTQYF
many,TRBD2,TRBV13,TRBJ2-3,TGTGCCAGCAGCTCCCGGACTAGCGGGATGTGGACAGATACGCAGTATTTT,CASSSRTSGMWTDTQYF
many,NA,TRBV15,TRBJ2-5,TGTGCCACCAGCAGAGTCGCGTCGGAGACCCAGTACTTC,CATSRVASETQYF
many,NA,TRBV6-2/TRBV6-3,TRBJ2-7,TGTGCCAGCAAGGGGGGACAGAGCTACGAGCAGTACTTC,CASKGGQSYEQYF
many,NA,TRBV6-5,TRBJ2-1,TGTGCCAGCAGTTACTCGGCGGAAATAAACAATGAGCAGTTCTTC,CASSYSAEINNEQFF
many,NA,TRBV5-1,TRBJ1-1,TGCGCCAGCAGCAGCCCCCCGGGCAGGCGTGAAGCTTTCTTT,CASSSPPGRREAFF
few,NA,TRBV6-4,TRBJ2-3,TGTGCCAGCAGTGACAGGGGCACAGATACGCAGTATTTT,CASSDRGTDTQYF
many,NA,TRBV11-3,TRBJ2-7,TGTGCCAGCAGCCCTGGATTTGCGGGACAAACCTACGAGCAGTACTTC,CASSPGFAGQTYEQYF
NA,NA,TRBV5-1,TRBJ1-4,TGCGCCAGCAGCTTTCACTCCTCCTCCGCCTCTGAAAAACTGTTTTTT,CASSFHSSSASEKLFF
medium-sized,NA,TRBV11-2,TRBJ2-1,TGTGCCAGCACCCCGGGTCTCTCCTACAATGAGCAGTTCTTC,CASTPGLSYNEQFF
many,NA,TRBV3-1,TRBJ2-2,TGTGCCAGCAGCCAAGATTTAGGGAGGCCCGGGGAGCTGTTTTTT,CASSQDLGRPGELFF
many,NA,TRBV28,TRBJ2-2,TGTGCCAGCAGTTTTTCGGGGCCCGGTCCCGGGGAGCTGTTTTTT,CASSFSGPGPGELFF
many,TRBD2,TRBV12-3/TRBV12-4,TRBJ2-3,TGTGCCAGCAGCAAAACCACTACTAGCGGTACAGATACGCAGTATTTT,CASSKTTTSGTDTQYF
NA,NA,TRBV12-3/TRBV12-4,TRBJ1-2,TGTGCCAGCAGTTTGAATAACTATGGCTACACCTTC,CASSLNNYGYTF
many,TRBD2,TRBV7-9,TRBJ2-2,TGTGCCAGCAAGTTAGCGGGAGCCAACACCGGGGAGCTGTTTTTT,CASKLAGANTGELFF
many,NA,TRBV18,TRBJ2-5,TGTGCCAGCTCACCACCGGTCAACCAAGAGACCCAGTACTTC,CASSPPVNQETQYF
many,NA,TRBV27,TRBJ1-6,TGTGCCTCCCGAGACGGGGGGAGGTATTCACCCCTCCACTTT,CASRDGGRYSPLHF
NA,NA,TRBV20-1,TRBJ2-7,TGCAGTGCTAGAGGAGACACGGACTACGAGCAGTACTTC,CSARGDTDYEQYF
many,TRBD1,TRBV9,TRBJ2-7,TGTGCCAGCAGCGCCGGACAGGGCCTTTCCTACGAGCAGTACTTC,CASSAGQGLSYEQYF
many,TRBD1,TRBV5-4,TRBJ2-1,TGTGCCAGCAGCTTGGGGGGGACAGGAGGCTCCTACAATGAGCAGTTCTTC,CASSLGGTGGSYNEQFF
many,NA,TRBV28,TRBJ1-5,TGTGCCAGCAGTATTAGAGGGCAGCCCCAGCATTTT,CASSIRGQPQHF
many,TRBD1,TRBV20-1,TRBJ2-7,TGCAGTGCTCCCGGGACAGGGAGCTACGAGCAGTACTTC,CSAPGTGSYEQYF
many,NA,TRBV11-3,TRBJ2-7,TGCCGGGTAGCGGCCTACGAGCAGTACTTC,CRVAAYEQYF
medium-sized,NA,TRBV5-8,TRBJ2-7,TGTGCCAGCAGCTTGGCACAATCCTACGAGCAGTACTTC,CASSLAQSYEQYF
many,TRBD1,TRBV20-1,TRBJ2-7,TGCAGTGCTGATCCGGGACAGGGGATGTACGAGCAGTACTTC,CSADPGQGMYEQYF
few,TRBD2,TRBV12-3/TRBV12-4,TRBJ2-2,TGTGCCAGCAGACTAGCGGGGGACACCGGGGAGCTGTTTTTT,CASRLAGDTGELFF
NA,NA,TRBV6-2/TRBV6-3,TRBJ1-1,TGTGCCAGCAGTTACTCAAGGGGAGAATTCGGCACTGAAGCTTTCTTT,CASSYSRGEFGTEAFF
NA,TRBD2,TRBV27,TRBJ2-1,TGTGCCAGCAGTCCGGGGACTAGCGGGAGGTTCAATGAGCAGTTCTTC,CASSPGTSGRFNEQFF
many,NA,TRBV7-3,TRBJ2-3,TGTGCCAGCAGCTTAGGGTTGGGGGCGGGCACAGATACGCAGTATTTT,CASSLGLGAGTDTQYF
many,TRBD2,TRBV12-3/TRBV12-4,TRBJ2-5,TGTGCCAGCAGTTTGACTAGCGGGCACCAAGAGACCCAGTACTTC,CASSLTSGHQETQYF
many,TRBD2,TRBV12-3/TRBV12-4,TRBJ2-7,TGTGCCAGCAGTATCGTACTAGCGGGAACCTACGAGCAGTACTTC,CASSIVLAGTYEQYF
many,TRBD1,TRBV7-9,TRBJ1-2,TGTGCCAGCAGCCAGGGACAGGGAGGTGGCTACACCTTC,CASSQGQGGGYTF
many,NA,TRBV24-1,TRBJ2-6,TGTGCCACCAGTGAGGCGACACTGACCTCTGGGGCCAACGTCCTGACTTTC,CATSEATLTSGANVLTF
many,TRBD1,TRBV29-1,TRBJ1-1,TGCAGCGTAGACAGGGGGCTCACTGAAGCTTTCTTT,CSVDRGLTEAFF
many,NA,TRBV6-1,TRBJ2-7,TGTGCCAGCAAGACGGCTGGCGAGCAGTACTTC,CASKTAGEQYF